This T cell receptor beta chain comes out of a study of radiotherapy plus CTLA-4 blockade in lung cancer (dated by TCRdb to the late 2010s). Turning to the overall study: Among the enrolled patients, about 19% had an objective response, and about 29% reached disease control.

Focal radiation therapy combined with CTLA-4 blockade (ipilimumab) was tested in patients with chemo-refractory metastatic non-small-cell lung cancer. The library came from the immunoSEQ multiplex PCR assay. Imported from immuneACCESS, the table was reduced by TCRdb to in-frame sequences with V and J called. These copies leave out some clones; in studies compared against another copy, an unresolved V gene accounts for under half, and the cause of the remainder is not known. The sample has around 100,000 clones on record, about four fifths of them singletons. Of the sample, approximately 3% falls within the top ten clones. In regard to this clone: This clone's antigen is unknown. A read error may account for a junction end that differs from germline.

Beyond this particular receptor, the publication reports: After treatment with radiotherapy and ipilimumab, TCR clones that originated in tumors expanded in peripheral blood. Increased serum interferon-beta after radiation, together with early dynamic changes in blood T cell clones, were reported to be the strongest predictors of response.

From cysteine to phenylalanine, the CDR3 is 15 amino acids long. The retained sequence is limited to the CDR3, 45 bases, with the frame set at the first base. The germline V gene sets CDR1 to SGHVS and CDR2 to FQNEAQ. Sequenced material: peripheral blood, taken from a patient treated with radiotherapy plus ipilimumab. The source is a human donor with non-small cell lung cancer who had a partial response to radiotherapy plus ipilimumab. Some clones in this sample may be carry-over from other donors' samples. The chain uses TRBV7-8 and TRBJ1-2, and 7 junctional nucleotides match TRBD1. For the CDR3, the sequence is CASSTRTGSIYSYTF. In nucleotide form, the sequence is TGTGCCAGCAGCACCCGGACAGGCTCGATCTATAGCTACACCTTC.